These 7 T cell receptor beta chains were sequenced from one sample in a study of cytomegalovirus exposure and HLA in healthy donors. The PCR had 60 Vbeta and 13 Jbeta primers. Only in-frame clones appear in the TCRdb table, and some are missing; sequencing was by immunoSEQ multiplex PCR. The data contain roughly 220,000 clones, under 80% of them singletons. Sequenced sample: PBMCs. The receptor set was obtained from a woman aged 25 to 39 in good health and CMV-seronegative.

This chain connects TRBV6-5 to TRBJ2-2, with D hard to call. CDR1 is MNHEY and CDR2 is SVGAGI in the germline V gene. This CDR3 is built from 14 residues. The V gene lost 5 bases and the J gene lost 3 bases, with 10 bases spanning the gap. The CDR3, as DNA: TGTGCCAGCAGTGAAATTCGAGACACCGGGGAGCTGTTTTTT. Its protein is CASSEIRDTGELFF.

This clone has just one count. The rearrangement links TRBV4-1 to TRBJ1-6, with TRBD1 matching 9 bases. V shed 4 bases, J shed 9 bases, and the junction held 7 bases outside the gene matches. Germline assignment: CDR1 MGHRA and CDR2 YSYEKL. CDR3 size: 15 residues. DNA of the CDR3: TGCGCCAGCAGCCCCTGGACAGGGGACAGTTCACCCCTCCACTTT. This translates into CASSPWTGDSSPLHF.

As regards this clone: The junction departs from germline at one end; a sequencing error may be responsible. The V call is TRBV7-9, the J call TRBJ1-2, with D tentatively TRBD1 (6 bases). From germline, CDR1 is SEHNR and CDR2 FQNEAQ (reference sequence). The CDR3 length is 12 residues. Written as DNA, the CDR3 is TGTTCCAGCAGCTTGGACAGCATTGGCTACACCTTC. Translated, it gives CSSSLDSIGYTF.

CDR3 protein: CASSGVGVNQPQHF. CDR3 DNA: TGTGCCAGCAGTGGGGTCGGGGTCAATCAGCCCCAGCATTTT. V usage is TRBV2 and J usage is TRBJ1-5; D not resolved. Germline V gene sequence: CDR1 SNHLY, CDR2 FYNNEI. V lost 4 bases and J 3 bases, leaving 10 bases between the germline ends. The CDR3 totals 14 residues.

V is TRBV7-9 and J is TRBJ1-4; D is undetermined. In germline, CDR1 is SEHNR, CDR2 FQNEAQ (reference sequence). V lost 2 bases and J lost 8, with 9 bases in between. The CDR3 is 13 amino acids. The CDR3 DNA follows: TGTGCCAGCAGCTTACCCCCAGGCGAAAAACTGTTTTTT. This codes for CASSLPPGEKLFF.

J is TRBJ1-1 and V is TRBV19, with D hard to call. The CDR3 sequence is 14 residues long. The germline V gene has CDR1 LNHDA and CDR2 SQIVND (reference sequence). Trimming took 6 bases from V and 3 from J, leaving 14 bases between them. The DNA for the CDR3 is TGTGCCAGTAGATTCGTGGCCGGGGACACTGAAGCTTTCTTT. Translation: CASRFVAGDTEAFF.

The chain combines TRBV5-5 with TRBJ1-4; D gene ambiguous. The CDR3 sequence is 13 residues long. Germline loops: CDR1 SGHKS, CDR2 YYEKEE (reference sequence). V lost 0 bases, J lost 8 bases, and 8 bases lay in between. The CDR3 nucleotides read TGTGCCAGCAGCTTGGCCGGAGACGAAAAACTGTTTTTT. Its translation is CASSLAGDEKLFF.